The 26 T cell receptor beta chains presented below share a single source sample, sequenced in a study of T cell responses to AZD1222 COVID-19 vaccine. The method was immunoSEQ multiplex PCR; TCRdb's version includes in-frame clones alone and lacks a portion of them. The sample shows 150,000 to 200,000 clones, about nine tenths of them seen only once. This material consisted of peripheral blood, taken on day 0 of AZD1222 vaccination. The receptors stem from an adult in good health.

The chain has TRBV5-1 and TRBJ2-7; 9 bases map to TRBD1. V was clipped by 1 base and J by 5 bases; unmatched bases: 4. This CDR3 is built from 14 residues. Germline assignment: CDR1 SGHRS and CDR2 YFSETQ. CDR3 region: CASSLTGDRDEQYF. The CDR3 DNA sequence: TGCGCCAGCAGCTTGACAGGGGACAGGGACGAGCAGTACTTC.

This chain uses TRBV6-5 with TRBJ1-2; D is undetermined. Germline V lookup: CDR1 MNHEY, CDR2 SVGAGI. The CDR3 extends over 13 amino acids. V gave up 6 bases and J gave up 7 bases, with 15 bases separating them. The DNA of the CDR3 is TGTGCCAGCAGCCCCTTTAAGTCGGCTGGCTACACCTTC. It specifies CASSPFKSAGYTF.

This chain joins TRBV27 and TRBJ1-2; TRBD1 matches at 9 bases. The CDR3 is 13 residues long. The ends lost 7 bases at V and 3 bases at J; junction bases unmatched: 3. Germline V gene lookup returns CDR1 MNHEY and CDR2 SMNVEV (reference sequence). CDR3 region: CASKQGADYGYTF. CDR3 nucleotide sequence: TGTGCCAGCAAACAGGGGGCGGACTATGGCTACACCTTC.

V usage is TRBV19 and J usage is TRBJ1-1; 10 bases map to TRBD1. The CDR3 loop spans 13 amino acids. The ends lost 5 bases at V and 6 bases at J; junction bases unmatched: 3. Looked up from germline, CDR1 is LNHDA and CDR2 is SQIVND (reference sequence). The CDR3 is CASSLGTGAEAFF. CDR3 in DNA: TGTGCCAGTAGTCTCGGGACAGGGGCTGAAGCTTTCTTT.

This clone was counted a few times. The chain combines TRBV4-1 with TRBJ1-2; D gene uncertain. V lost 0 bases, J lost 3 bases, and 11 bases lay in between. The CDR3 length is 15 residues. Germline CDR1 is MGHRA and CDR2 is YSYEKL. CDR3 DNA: TGCGCCAGCAGCCAAGATGTAAGCCGGTACTATGGCTACACCTTC. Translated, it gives CASSQDVSRYYGYTF.

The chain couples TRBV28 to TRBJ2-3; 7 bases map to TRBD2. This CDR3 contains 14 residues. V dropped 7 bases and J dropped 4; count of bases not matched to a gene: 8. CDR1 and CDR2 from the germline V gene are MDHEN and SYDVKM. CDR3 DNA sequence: TGTGCCAGCAATCCAGGCGGGAGCTCAGATACGCAGTATTTT. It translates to CASNPGGSSDTQYF.

CDR3 residues: CASSRGDARRATIYF. CDR3 nucleotides: TGTGCCAGCAGTCGAGGGGACGCCCGACGGGCCACCATATATTTT. The V call is TRBV6-5, the J call TRBJ1-3, with D perhaps matching TRBD1 (5 bases). The CDR3 runs to 15 residues. Germline loops: CDR1 MNHEY, CDR2 SVGAGI. Deletions cut 5 bases from V and 9 bases from J, with 20 bases between.

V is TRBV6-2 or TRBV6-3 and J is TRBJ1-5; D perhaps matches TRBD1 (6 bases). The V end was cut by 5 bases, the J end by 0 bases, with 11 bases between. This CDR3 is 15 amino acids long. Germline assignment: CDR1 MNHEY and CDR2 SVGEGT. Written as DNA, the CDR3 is TGTGCCAGCAGTCAATACAGGGATAGCAATCAGCCCCAGCATTTT. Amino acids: CASSQYRDSNQPQHF.

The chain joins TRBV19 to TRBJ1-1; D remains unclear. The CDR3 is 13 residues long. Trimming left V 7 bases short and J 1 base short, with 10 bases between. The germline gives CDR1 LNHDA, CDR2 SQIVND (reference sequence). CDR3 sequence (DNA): TGTGCCAGTATGCAGCTGGCGAACACTGAAGCTTTCTTT. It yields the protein CASMQLANTEAFF. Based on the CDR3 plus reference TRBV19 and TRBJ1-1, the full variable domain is DGGITQSPKYLFRKEGQNVTLSCEQNLNHDAMYWYRQDPGQGLRLIYYSQIVNDFQKGDIAEGYSVSREKKESFPLTVTSAQKNPTAFYLCASMQLANTEAFFGQGTRLTVV.

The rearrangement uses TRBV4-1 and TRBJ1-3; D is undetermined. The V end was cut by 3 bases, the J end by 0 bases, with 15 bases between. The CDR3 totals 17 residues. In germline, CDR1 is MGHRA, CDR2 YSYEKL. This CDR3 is CASSHPRVEDSGNTIYF. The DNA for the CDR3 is TGCGCCAGCAGCCATCCCAGAGTGGAAGACTCTGGAAACACCATATATTTT.

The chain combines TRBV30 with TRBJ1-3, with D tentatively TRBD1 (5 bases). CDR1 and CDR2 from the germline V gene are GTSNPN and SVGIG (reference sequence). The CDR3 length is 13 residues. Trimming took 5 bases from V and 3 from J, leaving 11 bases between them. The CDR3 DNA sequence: TGTGCCTGGTTCGGGGCTAGTGGAAACACCATATATTTT. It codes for CAWFGASGNTIYF.

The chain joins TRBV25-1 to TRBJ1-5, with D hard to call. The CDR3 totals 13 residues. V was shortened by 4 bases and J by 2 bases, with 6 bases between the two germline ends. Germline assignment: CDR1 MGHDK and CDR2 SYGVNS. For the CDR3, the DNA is TGTGCCAGCAGTGCAATAGGCAATCAGCCCCAGCATTTT. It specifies CASSAIGNQPQHF. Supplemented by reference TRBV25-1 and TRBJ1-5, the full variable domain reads EADIYQTPRYLVIGTGKKITLECSQTMGHDKMYWYQQDPGMELHLIHYSYGVNSTEKGDLSSESTVSRIRTEHFPLTLESARPSHTSQYLCASSAIGNQPQHFGDGTRLSIL.

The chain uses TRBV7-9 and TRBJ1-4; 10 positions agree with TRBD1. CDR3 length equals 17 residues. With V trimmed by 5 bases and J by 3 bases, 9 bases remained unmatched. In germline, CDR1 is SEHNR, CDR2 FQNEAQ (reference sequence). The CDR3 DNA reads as TGTGCCAGCAGCCCACGGGACAGGGGAGCGGCTAATGAAAAACTGTTTTTT. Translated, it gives CASSPRDRGAANEKLFF.

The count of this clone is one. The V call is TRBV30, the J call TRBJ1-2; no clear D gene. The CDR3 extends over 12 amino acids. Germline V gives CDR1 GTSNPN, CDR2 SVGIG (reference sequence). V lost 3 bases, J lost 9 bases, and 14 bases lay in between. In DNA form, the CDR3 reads TGTGCCTGGAGGCCCGGGCCTGGTAGCTACACCTTC. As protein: CAWRPGPGSYTF.

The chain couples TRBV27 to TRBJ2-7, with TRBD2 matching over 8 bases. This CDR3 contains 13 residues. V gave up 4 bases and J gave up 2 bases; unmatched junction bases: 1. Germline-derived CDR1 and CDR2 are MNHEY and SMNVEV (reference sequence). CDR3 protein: CASSWGLAYEQYF. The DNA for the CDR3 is TGTGCCAGCAGTTGGGGACTAGCCTACGAGCAGTACTTC.

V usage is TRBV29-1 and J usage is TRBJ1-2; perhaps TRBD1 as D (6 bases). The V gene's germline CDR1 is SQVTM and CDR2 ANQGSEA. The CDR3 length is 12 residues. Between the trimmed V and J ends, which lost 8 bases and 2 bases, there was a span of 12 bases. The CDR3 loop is CSSKDRNYGYTF. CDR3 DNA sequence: TGCAGCTCCAAAGACAGGAACTATGGCTACACCTTC.

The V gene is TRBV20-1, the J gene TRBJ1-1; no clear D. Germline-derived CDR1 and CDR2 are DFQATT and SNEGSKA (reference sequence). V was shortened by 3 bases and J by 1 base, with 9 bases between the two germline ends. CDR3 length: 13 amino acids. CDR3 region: CSASKRANTEAFF. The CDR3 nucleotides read TGCAGTGCTAGTAAGAGGGCGAACACTGAAGCTTTCTTT.

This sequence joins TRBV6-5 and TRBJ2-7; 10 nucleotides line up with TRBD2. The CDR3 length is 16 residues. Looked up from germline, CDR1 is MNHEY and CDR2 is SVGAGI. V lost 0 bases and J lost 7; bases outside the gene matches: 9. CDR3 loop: CASSYSGGALAGEQYF. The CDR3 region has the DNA TGTGCCAGCAGTTACTCGGGTGGGGCACTAGCGGGAGAGCAGTACTTC.

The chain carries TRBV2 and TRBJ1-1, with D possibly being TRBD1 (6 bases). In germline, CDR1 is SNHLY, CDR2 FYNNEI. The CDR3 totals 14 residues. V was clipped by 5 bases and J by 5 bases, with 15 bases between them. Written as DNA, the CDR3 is TGTGCCAGCAGTTCCCCCAGGGGAGGAACTGAAGCTTTCTTT. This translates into CASSSPRGGTEAFF.

The CDR3 is CASKNRGPYTEAFF. In nucleotides, the CDR3 is TGTGCCAGTAAGAACAGGGGGCCGTACACTGAAGCTTTCTTT. The chain links TRBV19 to TRBJ1-1, with 9 bases that match TRBD1. CDR1 is LNHDA and CDR2 is SQIVND in the germline V gene (reference sequence). The junction had 6 bases not matched to a gene; V was cut back by 7 bases and J by 3 bases. The CDR3 extends over 14 amino acids. Full variable domain (missing parts from reference TRBV19 and TRBJ1-1): DGGITQSPKYLFRKEGQNVTLSCEQNLNHDAMYWYRQDPGQGLRLIYYSQIVNDFQKGDIAEGYSVSREKKESFPLTVTSAQKNPTAFYLCASKNRGPYTEAFFGQGTRLTVV.

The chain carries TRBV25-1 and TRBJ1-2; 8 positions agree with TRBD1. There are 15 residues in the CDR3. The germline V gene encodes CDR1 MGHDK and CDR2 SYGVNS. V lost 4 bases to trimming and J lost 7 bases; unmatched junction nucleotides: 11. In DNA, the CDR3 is TGTGCCAGCAGTGCTCTCGATCAGGGGGCAGGTGGCTACACCTTC. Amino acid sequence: CASSALDQGAGGYTF.

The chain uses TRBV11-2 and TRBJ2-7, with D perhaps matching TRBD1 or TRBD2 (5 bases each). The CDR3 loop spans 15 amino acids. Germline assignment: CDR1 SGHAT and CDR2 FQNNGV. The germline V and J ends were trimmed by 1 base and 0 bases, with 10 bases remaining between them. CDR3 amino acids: CASSLGLGPSYEQYF. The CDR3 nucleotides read TGTGCCAGCAGCTTAGGCTTGGGACCCTCCTACGAGCAGTACTTC.

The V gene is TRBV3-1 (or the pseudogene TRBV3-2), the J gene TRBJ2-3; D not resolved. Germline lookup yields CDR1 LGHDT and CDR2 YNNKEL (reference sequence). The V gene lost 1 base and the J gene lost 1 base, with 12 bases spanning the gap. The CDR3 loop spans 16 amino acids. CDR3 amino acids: CASSQVVGRGTDTQYF. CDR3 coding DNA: TGTGCCAGCAGCCAAGTGGTGGGCAGAGGCACAGATACGCAGTATTTT.

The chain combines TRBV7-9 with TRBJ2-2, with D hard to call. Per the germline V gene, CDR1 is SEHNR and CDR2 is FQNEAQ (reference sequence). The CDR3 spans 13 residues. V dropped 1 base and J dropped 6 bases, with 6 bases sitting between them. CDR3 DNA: TGTGCCAGCAGCTTAGAGGTAGCCGGGGAGCTGTTTTTT. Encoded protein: CASSLEVAGELFF. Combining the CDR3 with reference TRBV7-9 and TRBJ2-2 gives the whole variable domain DTGVSQNPRHKITKRGQNVTFRCDPISEHNRLYWYRQTLGQGPEFLTYFQNEAQLEKSRLLSDRFSAERPKGSFSTLEIQRTEQGDSAMYLCASSLEVAGELFFGEGSRLTVL.

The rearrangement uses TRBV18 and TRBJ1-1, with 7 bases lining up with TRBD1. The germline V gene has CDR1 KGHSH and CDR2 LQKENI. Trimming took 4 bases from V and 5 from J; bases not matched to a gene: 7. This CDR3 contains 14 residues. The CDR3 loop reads CASSHRGGVTEAFF. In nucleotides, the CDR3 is TGTGCCAGCTCACACAGGGGCGGCGTAACTGAAGCTTTCTTT.

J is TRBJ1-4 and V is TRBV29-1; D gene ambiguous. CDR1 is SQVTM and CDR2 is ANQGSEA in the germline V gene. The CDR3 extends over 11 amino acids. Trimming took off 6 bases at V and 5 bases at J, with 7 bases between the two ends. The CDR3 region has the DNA TGCAGCGTGGGATACAATGAAAAACTGTTTTTT. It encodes CSVGYNEKLFF.